This T cell receptor beta chain emerged from a study of monozygotic twins with inflammatory bowel disease. TCRdb re-called the 5' RACE reads and gives one entry per CDR3 protein, without DNA. The listing contains 110,000 to 150,000 distinct CDR3 sequences. With respect to this clonotype: What it binds is unknown.

Sampling involved one blood draw (2.5 ml) for every donor. After skipping T cell sorting, the authors isolated total RNA from whole blood. The germline CDR1 and CDR2 sequences are SGHAT and FQDESV (reference sequence). CDR3 size: 18 residues. Whole-study results and caveats: The analysis yielded no support for one strong signal or clonotype associated with IBD.

The V call is TRBV11-1, the J call TRBJ2-1; TCRdb picks TRBD2, but there is no DNA to check that call. The sequence was obtained from a human donor with ulcerative colitis or Crohn's disease, or a healthy co-twin of an affected twin (not recorded which). The specimen sequenced was blood. Here the CDR3 reads CASSYESGTSGPYNEQFF.